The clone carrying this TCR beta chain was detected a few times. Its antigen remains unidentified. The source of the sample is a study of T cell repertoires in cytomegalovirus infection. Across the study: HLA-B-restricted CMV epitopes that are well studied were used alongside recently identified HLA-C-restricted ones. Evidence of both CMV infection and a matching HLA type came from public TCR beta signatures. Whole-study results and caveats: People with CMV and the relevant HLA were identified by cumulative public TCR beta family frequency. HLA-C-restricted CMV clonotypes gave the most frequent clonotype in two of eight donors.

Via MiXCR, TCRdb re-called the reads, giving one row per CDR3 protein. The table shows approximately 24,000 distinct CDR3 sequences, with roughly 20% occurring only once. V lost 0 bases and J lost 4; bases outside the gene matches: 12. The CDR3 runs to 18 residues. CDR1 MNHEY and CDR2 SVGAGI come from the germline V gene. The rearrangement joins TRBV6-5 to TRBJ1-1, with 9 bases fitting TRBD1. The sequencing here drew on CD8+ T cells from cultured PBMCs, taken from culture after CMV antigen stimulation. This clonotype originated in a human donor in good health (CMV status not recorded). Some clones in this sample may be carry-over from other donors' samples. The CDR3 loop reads CASSYSFSPGQGFTEAFF. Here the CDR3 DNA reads TGTGCCAGCAGTTACTCGTTCTCTCCGGGACAGGGCTTCACTGAAGCTTTCTTT.